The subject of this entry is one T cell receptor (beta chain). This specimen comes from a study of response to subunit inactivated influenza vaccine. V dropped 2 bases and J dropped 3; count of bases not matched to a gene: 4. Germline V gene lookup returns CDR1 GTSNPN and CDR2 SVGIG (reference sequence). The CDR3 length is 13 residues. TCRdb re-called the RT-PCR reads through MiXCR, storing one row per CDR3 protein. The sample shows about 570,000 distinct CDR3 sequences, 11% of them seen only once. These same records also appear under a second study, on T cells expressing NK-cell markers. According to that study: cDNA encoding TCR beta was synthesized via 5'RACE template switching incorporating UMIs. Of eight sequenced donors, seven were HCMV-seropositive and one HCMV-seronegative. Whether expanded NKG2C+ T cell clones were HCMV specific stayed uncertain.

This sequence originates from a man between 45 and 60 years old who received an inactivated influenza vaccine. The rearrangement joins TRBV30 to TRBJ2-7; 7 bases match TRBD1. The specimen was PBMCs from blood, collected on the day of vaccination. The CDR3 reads CAWSRQGYYEQYF. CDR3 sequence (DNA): TGTGCCTGGAGTAGACAGGGATACTACGAGCAGTACTTC. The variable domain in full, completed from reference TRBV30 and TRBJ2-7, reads SQTIHQWPATLVQPVGSPLSLECTVEGTSNPNLYWYRQAAGRGLQLLFYSVGIGQISSEVPQNLSASRPQDRQFILSSKKLLLSDSGFYLCAWSRQGYYEQYFGPGTRLTVT.